This T cell receptor (beta chain) was recovered during a study of control samples from healthy donors and cancer patients. Data came from immunoSEQ multiplex PCR; TCRdb stores just in-frame clones and leaves some out. The top ten hold less than 8.5% of the sample, which has about 100,000 clones, more than 85% seen once. The CDR3 loop spans 14 amino acids. Germline V gene data show CDR1 as LNHDA and CDR2 as SQIVND (reference sequence). V dropped 4 bases and J dropped 2 bases, with 10 bases sitting between them. Specimen: blood. This clonotype originated in a man aged 30-40 years in good health. The V and J genes are TRBV19 and TRBJ2-3; D gene unclear. In DNA, the CDR3 is TGTGCCAGTAGTAATGGTGTTCCCACAGATACGCAGTATTTT. This sequence encodes CASSNGVPTDTQYF.